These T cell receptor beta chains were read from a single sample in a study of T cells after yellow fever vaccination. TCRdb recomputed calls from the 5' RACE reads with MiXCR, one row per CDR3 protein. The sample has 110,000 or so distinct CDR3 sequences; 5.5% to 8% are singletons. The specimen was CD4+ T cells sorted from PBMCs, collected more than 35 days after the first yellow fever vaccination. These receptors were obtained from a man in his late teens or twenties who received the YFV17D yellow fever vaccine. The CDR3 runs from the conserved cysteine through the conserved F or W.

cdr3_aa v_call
CASSWEGYTQYF TRBV7-9
CAISDQVVEEAQHF TRBV10-3
CASSAIRQDGNGYTF TRBV5-1
CASSLGGVREQFF TRBV7-3
CASSLTYSGGAYNEQFF TRBV5-1
CASSLTGRGTTDTQYF TRBV7-3
CASSQDRHQNTEAFF TRBV4-3
CASSPARGLFF TRBV28
CASSYLLGGSSFYEQYF TRBV5-1
CASSIQPGANVLTF TRBV19
CASRGFSKSQPQHF TRBV27
CASRRSGIGANEKLFF TRBV19
CSARQGAGQPQHF TRBV20-1